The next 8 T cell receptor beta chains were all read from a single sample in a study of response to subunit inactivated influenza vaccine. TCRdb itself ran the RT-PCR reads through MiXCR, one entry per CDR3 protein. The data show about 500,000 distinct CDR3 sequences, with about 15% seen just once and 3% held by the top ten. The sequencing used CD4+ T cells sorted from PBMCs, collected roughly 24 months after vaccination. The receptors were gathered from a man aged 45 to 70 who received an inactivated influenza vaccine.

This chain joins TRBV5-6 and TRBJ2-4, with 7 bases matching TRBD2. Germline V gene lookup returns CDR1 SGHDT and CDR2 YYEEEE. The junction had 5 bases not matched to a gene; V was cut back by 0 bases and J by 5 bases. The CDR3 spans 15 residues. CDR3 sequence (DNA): TGTGCCAGCAGCTTGGTAAGGGGAGGGCAAAACATTCAGTACTTC. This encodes CASSLVRGGQNIQYF.

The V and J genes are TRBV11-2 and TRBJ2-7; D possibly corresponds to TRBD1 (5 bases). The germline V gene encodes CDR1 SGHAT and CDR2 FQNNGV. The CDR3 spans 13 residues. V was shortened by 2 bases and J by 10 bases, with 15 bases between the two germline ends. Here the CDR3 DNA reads TGTGCCAGCAGCTTAAACCCTGACAGCCTCCAGTACTTC. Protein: CASSLNPDSLQYF.

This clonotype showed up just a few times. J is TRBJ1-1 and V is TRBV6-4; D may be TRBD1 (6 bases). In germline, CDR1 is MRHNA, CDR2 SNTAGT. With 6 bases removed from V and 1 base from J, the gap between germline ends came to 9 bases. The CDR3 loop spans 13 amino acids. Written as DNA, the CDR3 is TGTGCCAGCAGAGAGGACAGGAACACTGAAGCTTTCTTT. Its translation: CASREDRNTEAFF.

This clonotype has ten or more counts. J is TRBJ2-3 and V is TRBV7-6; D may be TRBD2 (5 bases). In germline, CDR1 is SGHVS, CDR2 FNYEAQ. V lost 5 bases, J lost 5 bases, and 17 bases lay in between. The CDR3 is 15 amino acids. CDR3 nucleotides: TGTGCCAGCAGCCAGCAACTAGGTGACGAAGATACGCAGTATTTT. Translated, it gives CASSQQLGDEDTQYF.

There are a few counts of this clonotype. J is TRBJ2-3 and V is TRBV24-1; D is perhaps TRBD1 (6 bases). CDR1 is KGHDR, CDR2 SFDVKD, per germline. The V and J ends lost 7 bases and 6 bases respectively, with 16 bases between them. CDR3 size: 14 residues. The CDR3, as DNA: TGTGCCACCAGAGAACAGGGCGGCGTTGATACGCAGTATTTT. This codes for CATREQGGVDTQYF.

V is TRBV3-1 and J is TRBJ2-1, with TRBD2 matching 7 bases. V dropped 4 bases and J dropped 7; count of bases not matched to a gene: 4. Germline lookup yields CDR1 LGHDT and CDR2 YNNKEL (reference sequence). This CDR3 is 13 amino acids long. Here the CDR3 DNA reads TGTGCCAGCAGCCGGACTAGACAAAATGAGCAGTTCTTC. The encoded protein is CASSRTRQNEQFF.

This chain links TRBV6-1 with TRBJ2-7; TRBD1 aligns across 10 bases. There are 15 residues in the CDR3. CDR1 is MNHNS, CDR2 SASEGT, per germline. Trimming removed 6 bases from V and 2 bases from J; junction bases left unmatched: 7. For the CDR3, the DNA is TGTGCCAGCAGACCGACCGGGACAGGGGCCTACGAGCAGTACTTC. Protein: CASRPTGTGAYEQYF.

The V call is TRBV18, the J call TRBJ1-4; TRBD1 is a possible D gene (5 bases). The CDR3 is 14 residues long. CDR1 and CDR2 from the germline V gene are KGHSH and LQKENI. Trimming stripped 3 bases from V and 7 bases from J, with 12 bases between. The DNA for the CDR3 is TGTGCCAGCTCACCCCCATCCAGGGTTGAAAAACTGTTTTTT. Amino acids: CASSPPSRVEKLFF.